This T cell receptor (beta chain) emerged from a study of cytomegalovirus exposure and HLA in healthy donors (dated 2017 in TCRdb). About the investigation overall: In an earlier analysis of 587 of the donors, less than 350 Gb of sequence data and roughly 100 million unique TCR beta sequences from approximately 180 million T cells were reported. Around 300 gigabases of sequencing data and approximately 84 million unique TCR sequences were included in an early release covering about 700 HLA-typed donors. Of the 398 genotyped donors, about 84% fell in the genetic ancestry cluster associated with self-reported Caucasian donors. The aim of the study was to test whether cataloging public T cell receptors could identify signatures of past pathogen exposure. Using immunosequencing, the study profiled T cell repertoires from roughly 650 subjects and related those repertoires to cytomegalovirus serostatus. Besides the first cohort of roughly 660 subjects, a separate validation cohort made up of roughly 120 different subjects was used. High-throughput TCR immunosequencing, statistical association of individual TCRs with disease status, and machine learning were combined to predict cytomegalovirus infection status. In a later analysis, previously published TCR beta repertoires from 600 to 850 donors were re-analyzed and high-resolution HLA genotyping was added so that TCR occurrence patterns could be studied. Rather than drawing on any new phenotypic data, the later analysis identified candidate immune exposures from TCR beta sequences and the way those sequences occurred across donors. An earlier analysis of around 580 of the donors used high-throughput TCR beta sequencing to judge whether each TCR beta V gene segment behaved as functional or pseudogenic. Alongside the repertoire data, information on donor age, sex, ethnicity and CMV serostatus was compiled. A later genetic analysis used genome-wide SNP genotypes for about 65% of the roughly 670 donors, treating that subset as a discovery cohort. Every discovery cohort repertoire had been produced on one sequencing platform. HLA typing covered class I and class II loci at four-digit resolution. Typing coverage varied by locus: about 620-630 donors for A, B, C, DRB1 and DQB1; roughly 500 for DQA1; some 610 for DPA1; under 490 for DPB1. About 5 DR-DQ haplotypes were handled as single units for association and clustering, since linkage in the cohort was strong. Among about 370 genotyped donors of the cohort, an average of about 220,000 unique TCR beta nucleotide sequences was sequenced per donor, of which about 19% were non-productive. The paper as a whole reports these results and caveats: According to a later genetic analysis, donors in an Asian-associated ancestry cluster had fewer N-insertions in productive TCRs than the approximately 650-donor mean. A total of fewer than 200 TCR beta chains were listed by the study as associated with cytomegalovirus. Most TCR sequences were seen in very few donors, while some public TCRs were found in many individuals. Presence/absence analyses assumed roughly uniform sequencing depth across donors, an assumption that may not hold. A later analysis reported that several top co-occurrence clusters appeared linked to parvovirus B19, influenza, CMV and Epstein-Barr virus. The only immune exposure information available for the cohort was CMV serostatus. When HLA alleles, especially DR and DQ, strongly co-occurred, TCR associations were difficult to assign to individual alleles. The classifier was reported to diagnose cytomegalovirus status with high specificity and sensitivity in both the original cohort and the validation cohort. In a later analysis, the rate of TCR association differed among HLA loci, with DRB1 alleles having the most associated TCRs and HLA-C alleles having the fewest. In a later analysis, most CMV-associated TCR beta chains were found to appear HLA-restricted, with HLA associations seemingly driven largely by CMV exposure. At a false discovery rate of 0.05, a later analysis linked fewer than 20,000 TCR beta sequences to specific HLA alleles. According to the authors, the approach could potentially be generalized to other disease states and immunological phenotypes. Broadly in line with IMGT annotations, most TCR beta V segments showed up in productive rearrangements about 87% or about 30% of the time in an earlier analysis of several hundred of the donors. A further reported finding was that TCR beta sequences accurately predicted the HLA-A and HLA-B alleles for most subjects in the first cohort. A later analysis found that HLA-associated TCR beta chains were more clonally expanded and had lower generation probabilities than equally common non-associated chains. Some IMGT-functional V segments, including TRBV6-2 and TRBV6-3, could not be told apart with the 87-base-pair reads, so those segments were excluded. Because some donors lacked HLA typing at each locus, the association tests relied only on the typed subset. A few of the identified cytomegalovirus-associated TCR beta chains were confirmed in vitro to be specific for cytomegalovirus antigens. V-gene and J-gene trimming of TCR beta chains was associated with a missense DCLRE1C variant in a later genetic analysis, and the association was replicated in an independent cohort. A cluster of highly shared sequence variants was judged likely to represent a technical artifact of the sequencing pipeline. Correlated functional status among segregating V segments might be attributable to linkage disequilibrium, but an unknown experimental factor could not be ruled out. Approximately 16 rarely observed V segments, including chromosome 9 orphons, were excluded from the earlier analysis of about 600 of the donors because counts were too low. This cohort had only TCR beta chains sequenced, and the lack of alpha or paired-chain data limited which features could be detected.

The library was prepared using the immunoSEQ multiplex PCR assay. The multiplex PCR relied on a mix of 60 forward primers for TCR Vbeta segments and 13 reverse primers for TCR Jbeta segments. The CDR3 region of rearranged TCR beta genes was amplified from genomic DNA with a multiplex PCR assay. Amplified TCR beta libraries were sequenced as 87-base-pair reads on the Illumina HiSeq System. The published analysis was carried out like this. Across the 600 to 700 repertoires, a later analysis counted around 80 million unique TCR beta chains, 9.5 million to 12 million of which were shared by at least two donors. A nearest-neighbor algorithm error-corrected the raw reads and collapsed the reads into unique sequences, merging closely related sequences to remove PCR and sequencing errors. V, D and J gene segments were assigned by aligning CDR3 sequences to IMGT reference sequences. For a sequence to be retained, at least a six-nucleotide match to both a V gene segment and a J gene segment was required. Rearrangements were classified as productive when the CDR3 lacked stop codons and remained in frame with V and J, and all other rearrangements were classified as non-productive. CDR3 was defined by IMGT convention, running from the second conserved V-encoded cysteine to the conserved J-encoded phenylalanine. The earlier analysis of 500 to 650 of the donors excluded any sequence lacking an unambiguous match to a single V gene segment. An earlier analysis of roughly 590 of the donors called V segments functional above 56.7% productive rearrangements and segregating when the between-donor standard deviation exceeded 5%. To diagnose cytomegalovirus status from the catalog of TCR beta chain sequences, a statistical classification framework was built. A later analysis assigned V and J genes by comparing TCR nucleotide sequences with IMGT/GENE-DB human TR gene sequences. In a later analysis, CDR3 sequences and most-parsimonious VDJ recombination scenarios were assigned using the TCRdist pipeline. In a later analysis, each TCR beta chain was defined by its CDR3 amino acid sequence together with its V-gene family, and reads without a unique V-gene family were excluded. To address suspected cross-contamination and a sequencing artifact, a later analysis removed some 620 highly shared, low-generation-probability nucleotide sequences. A later analysis calculated a clonal expansion index for each public chain from normalized within-repertoire ranks of inferred template counts. Generation probabilities in a later analysis came from a VDJ recombination model fitted to out-of-frame rearrangements, and those results were checked against IGoR. In a later analysis, hypergeometric tests were used to score TCR-TCR, TCR-HLA and TCR-CMV co-occurrence, with a repertoire-size bias correction applied to TCR pairs. False discovery rates were estimated in a later analysis by permuting HLA or CMV assignments 20 times. In a later analysis, co-occurring TCRs were grouped with DBSCAN, and TCRdist sequence similarity was added when clustering was performed within HLA-allele-positive subsets. Co-occurrence clustering excluded repertoires with fewer than 30,000 or more than 120,000 public chains, plus five with anomalous nucleotide sharing. TCRdb took over this immuneACCESS table, retaining in-frame rearrangements with V and J assigned. Such tables are incomplete; in checked studies, under half of the missing clones stem from an unresolved V gene, and the remainder is unexplained. The DNA gave D and trimming, while V, J and clone size come from that table. This sample is represented by around 200,000 clones; roughly 84% of them were singletons. The top ten constitute 1.7% of the sample.

From its cysteine to its phenylalanine, the CDR3 spans 11 amino acids. Kept here is only the CDR3 DNA, which spans 33 bases and is read in frame from base 1. V and J lose 4 bases and 10 bases, and a span of 10 bases separates them. The germline V gene gives CDR1 as SGHDN and CDR2 as FVKESK. About this clone: Its antigen is unknown. Base-call qualities are not available, and no considerably larger clone is one nucleotide away.

The cohort was made up of 500 to 850 healthy bone marrow donors. At the time of sampling, all cohort members were nominally healthy, though unrecorded immune exposures were likely present. The donor was CMV seronegative and belonged to the group of 352 seronegative cohort members. A peripheral blood sample was provided by each donor, and peripheral blood mononuclear cells were used for TCR beta sequencing. The Qiagen DNeasy Blood Extraction Kit was used to extract genomic DNA from the blood cell samples. The sample taken for sequencing was PBMCs. This receptor chain uses TRBV14 and TRBJ1-1; the D gene is unclear. This TCR came from a man between 50 and 59 years old in good health and CMV-seronegative. In nucleotides, the sequence is TGTGCCAGCAGCCGTCGCCCAGGAGCTTTCTTT. Its protein is CASSRRPGAFF.